The following is a TCR beta chain sequence with its context. Its target is unknown. The method was immunoSEQ multiplex PCR; TCRdb's version includes in-frame clones alone and lacks a portion of them. The sample contains some 5,900 clones, under 85% of which appear only once. The data are from a study of T cell repertoires in ileal Crohn's disease. Study in general: About half received postoperative treatment, approximately 12 with thiopurines and about 20 anti-TNF. The study, taken as a whole, reports: High-frequency clones were more common in sorted CD8 than CD4 cells. Every patient over 26.8% clonality showed endoscopic recurrence.

Patients were adults with ileal or ileocolonic Crohn's disease needing resection. The CDR3 totals 15 residues. Germline CDR1 and CDR2: SGDLS and YYNGEE. With 4 bases clipped from V and 0 bases from J, the junction kept 3 bases outside the gene matches. The TCR originated in an adult with Crohn's disease. J is TRBJ1-4 and V is TRBV9; 7 bases fit TRBD1. The sequenced sample was ileal tissue. The CDR3 region has the DNA TGTGCCAGCAGCAGCACAGGGGCAACTAATGAAAAACTGTTTTTT. Protein product: CASSSTGATNEKLFF.